This entry is about one T cell receptor beta chain. Its specificity is not known. The CDR3 spans 15 residues. V shed 6 bases and J shed 0 bases, with 11 bases lying between them. Germline CDR1 reads MNHEY; CDR2 reads SVGAGI. The sample comes from a study of tumor-infiltrating lymphocytes in localized non-small cell lung cancer. Findings and limits, study-wide: Different pieces of the same tissue were used for each assay. TCR sequencing covered a subset of patients with enough tissue.

Assay used: immunoSEQ multiplex PCR; TCRdb lists only in-frame clones, some missing. Among thousands of clones listed, around 82% were seen once. The rearrangement links TRBV6-5 to TRBJ1-4; D not resolved. Sequencing used uninvolved lung tissue not adjacent to the tumor. This receptor was obtained from a human donor with non-small cell lung cancer. The CDR3 region is CASSRRRTTNEKLFF. In DNA form, the CDR3 reads TGTGCCAGCAGCCGAAGACGGACAACTAATGAAAAACTGTTTTTT.